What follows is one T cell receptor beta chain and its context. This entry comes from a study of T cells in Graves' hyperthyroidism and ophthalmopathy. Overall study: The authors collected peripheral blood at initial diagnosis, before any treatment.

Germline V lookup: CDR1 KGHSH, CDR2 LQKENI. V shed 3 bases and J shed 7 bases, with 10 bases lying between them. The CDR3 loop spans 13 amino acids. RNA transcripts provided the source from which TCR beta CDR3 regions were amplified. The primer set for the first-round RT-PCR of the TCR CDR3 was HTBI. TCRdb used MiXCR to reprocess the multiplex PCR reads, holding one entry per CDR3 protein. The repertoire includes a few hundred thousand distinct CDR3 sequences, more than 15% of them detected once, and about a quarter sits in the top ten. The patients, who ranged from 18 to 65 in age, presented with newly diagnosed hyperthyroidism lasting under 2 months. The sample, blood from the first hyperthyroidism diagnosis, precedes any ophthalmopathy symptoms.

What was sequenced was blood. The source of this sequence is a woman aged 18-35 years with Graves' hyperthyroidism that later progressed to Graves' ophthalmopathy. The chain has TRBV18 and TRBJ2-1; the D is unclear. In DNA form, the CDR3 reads TGTGCCAGCTCACCGAGCCGCAGTAATGAGCAGTTCTTC. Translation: CASSPSRSNEQFF.